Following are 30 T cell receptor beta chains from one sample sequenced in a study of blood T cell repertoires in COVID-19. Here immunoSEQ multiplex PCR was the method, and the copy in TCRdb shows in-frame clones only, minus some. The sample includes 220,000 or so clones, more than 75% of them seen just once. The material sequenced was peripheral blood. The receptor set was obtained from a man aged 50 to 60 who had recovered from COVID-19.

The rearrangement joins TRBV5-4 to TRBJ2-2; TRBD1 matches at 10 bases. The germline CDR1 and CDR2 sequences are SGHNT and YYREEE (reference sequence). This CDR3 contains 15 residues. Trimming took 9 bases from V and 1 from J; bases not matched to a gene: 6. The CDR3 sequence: CATRQGAENTGELFF. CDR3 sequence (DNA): TGTGCCACCCGACAGGGGGCTGAGAACACCGGGGAGCTGTTTTTT.

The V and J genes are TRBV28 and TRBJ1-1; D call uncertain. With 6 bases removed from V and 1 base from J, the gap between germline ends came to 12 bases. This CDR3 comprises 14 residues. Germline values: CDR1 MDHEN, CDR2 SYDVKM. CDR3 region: CASRTTTPNTEAFF. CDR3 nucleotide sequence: TGTGCCAGCAGGACCACGACACCGAACACTGAAGCTTTCTTT.

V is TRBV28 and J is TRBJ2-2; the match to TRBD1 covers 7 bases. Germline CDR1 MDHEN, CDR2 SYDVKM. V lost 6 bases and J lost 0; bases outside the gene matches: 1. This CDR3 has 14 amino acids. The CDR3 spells CASRGTANTGELFF. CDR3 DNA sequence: TGTGCCAGCAGGGGGACAGCGAACACCGGGGAGCTGTTTTTT.

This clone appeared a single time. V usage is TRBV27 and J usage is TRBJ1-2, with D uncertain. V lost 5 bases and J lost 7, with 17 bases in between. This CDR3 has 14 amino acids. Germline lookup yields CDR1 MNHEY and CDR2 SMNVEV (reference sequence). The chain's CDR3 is CASSANSGTRGYTF. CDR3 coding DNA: TGTGCCAGCAGTGCCAATTCGGGTACTCGTGGCTACACCTTC.

This CDR3 is CASSQDLGTSGRGETQYF. CDR3 nucleotide sequence: TGTGCCAGCAGCCAAGATCTGGGGACTAGCGGGAGGGGGGAGACCCAGTACTTC. The rearrangement links TRBV4-2 to TRBJ2-5, with 16 nucleotides matching TRBD2. The CDR3 loop spans 18 amino acids. Germline trimming cut 0 bases from V and 5 bases from J; bases unmatched to any gene: 6. Germline V gene lookup returns CDR1 LGHNA and CDR2 YNFKEQ.

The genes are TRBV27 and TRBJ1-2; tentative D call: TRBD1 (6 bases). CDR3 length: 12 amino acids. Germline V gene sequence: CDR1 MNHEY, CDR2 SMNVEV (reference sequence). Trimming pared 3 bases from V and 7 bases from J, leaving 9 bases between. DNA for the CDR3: TGTGCCAGCAGTTTCGCAGGGGCTGGCTACACCTTC. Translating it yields CASSFAGAGYTF.

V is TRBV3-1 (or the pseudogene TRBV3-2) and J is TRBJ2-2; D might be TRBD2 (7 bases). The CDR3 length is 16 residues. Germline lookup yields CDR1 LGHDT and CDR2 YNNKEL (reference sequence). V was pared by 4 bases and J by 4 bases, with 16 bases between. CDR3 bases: TGTGCCAGCAGCCTGGGCGGGGGCTCGGTCACCGGGGAGCTGTTTTTT. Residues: CASSLGGGSVTGELFF.

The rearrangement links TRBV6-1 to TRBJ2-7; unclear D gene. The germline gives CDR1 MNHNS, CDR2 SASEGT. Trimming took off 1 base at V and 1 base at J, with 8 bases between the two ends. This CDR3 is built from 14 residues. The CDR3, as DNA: TGTGCCAGCAGTGAAGGTGGCAAATCCTACGAGCAGTACTTC. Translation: CASSEGGKSYEQYF.

The CDR3 DNA reads TGTGCCAGCAGTCCACAAGGACAGGATCCCTACGAGCAGTACTTC. This translates into CASSPQGQDPYEQYF. The chain combines TRBV28 with TRBJ2-7; 7 bases fit TRBD1. V trimming: 5 bases; J trimming: 2 bases; junction bases outside the gene matches: 9. From germline, CDR1 is MDHEN and CDR2 SYDVKM. The CDR3 is 15 residues long.

The CDR3 spells CAISAVGRDRGRLNYGYTF. The DNA of the CDR3 is TGTGCCATCAGTGCCGTAGGCCGGGACAGGGGGCGCCTAAACTATGGCTACACCTTC. This chain joins TRBV10-3 and TRBJ1-2; 12 nucleotides align to TRBD1. The V gene end was trimmed by 4 bases and the J gene end by 2 bases; junction bases not matched to a gene: 14. The germline V gene has CDR1 ENHRY and CDR2 SYGVKD. This CDR3 comprises 19 residues.

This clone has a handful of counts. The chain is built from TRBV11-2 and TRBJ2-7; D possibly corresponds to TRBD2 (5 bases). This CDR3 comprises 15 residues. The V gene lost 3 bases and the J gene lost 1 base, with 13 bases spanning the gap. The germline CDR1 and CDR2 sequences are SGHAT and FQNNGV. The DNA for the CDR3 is TGTGCCAGCAGCTTCAGCCCTAGCCCATCCTACGAGCAGTACTTC. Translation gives CASSFSPSPSYEQYF.

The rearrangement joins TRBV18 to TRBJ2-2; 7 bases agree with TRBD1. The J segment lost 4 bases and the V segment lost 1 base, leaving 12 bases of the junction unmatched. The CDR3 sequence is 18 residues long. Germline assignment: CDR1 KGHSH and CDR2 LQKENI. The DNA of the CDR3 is TGTGCCAGCTCACCACAGAGAATAGGGGGCGCCGGCACCGGGGAGCTGTTTTTT. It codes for CASSPQRIGGAGTGELFF.

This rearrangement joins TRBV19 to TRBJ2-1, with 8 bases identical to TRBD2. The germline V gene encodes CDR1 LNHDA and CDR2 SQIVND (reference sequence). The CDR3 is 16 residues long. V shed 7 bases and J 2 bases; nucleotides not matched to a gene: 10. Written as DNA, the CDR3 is TGTGCCAGTACCAAAGCGGGAGATACCACCTACAATGAGCAGTTCTTC. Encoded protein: CASTKAGDTTYNEQFF.

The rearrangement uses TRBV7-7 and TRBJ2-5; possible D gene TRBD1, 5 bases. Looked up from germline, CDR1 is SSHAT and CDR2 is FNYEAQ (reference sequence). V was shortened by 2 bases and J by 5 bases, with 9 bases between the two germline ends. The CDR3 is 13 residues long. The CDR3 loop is CASSLQGLETQYF. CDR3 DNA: TGTGCCAGCAGCTTACAGGGTCTGGAGACCCAGTACTTC.

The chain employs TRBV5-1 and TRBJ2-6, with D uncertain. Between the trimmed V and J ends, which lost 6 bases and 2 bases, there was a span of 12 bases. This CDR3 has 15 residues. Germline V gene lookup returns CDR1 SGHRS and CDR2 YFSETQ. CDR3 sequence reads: CASTPLVTGANVLTF. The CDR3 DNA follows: TGCGCCAGCACACCTTTAGTCACTGGGGCCAACGTCCTGACTTTC.

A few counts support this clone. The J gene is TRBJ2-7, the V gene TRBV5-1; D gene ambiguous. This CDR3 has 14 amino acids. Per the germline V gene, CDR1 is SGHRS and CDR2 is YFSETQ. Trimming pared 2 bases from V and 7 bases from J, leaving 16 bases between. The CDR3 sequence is CASSFLSPPREQYF. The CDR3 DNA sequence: TGCGCCAGCAGCTTTTTATCTCCCCCCCGGGAGCAGTACTTC.

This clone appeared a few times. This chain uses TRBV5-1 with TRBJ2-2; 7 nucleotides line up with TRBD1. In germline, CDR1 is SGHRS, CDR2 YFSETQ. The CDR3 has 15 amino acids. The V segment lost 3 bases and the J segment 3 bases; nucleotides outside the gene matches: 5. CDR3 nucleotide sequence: TGCGCCAGCAGCTCACAGGGGAAGTACACCGGGGAGCTGTTTTTT. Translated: CASSSQGKYTGELFF.

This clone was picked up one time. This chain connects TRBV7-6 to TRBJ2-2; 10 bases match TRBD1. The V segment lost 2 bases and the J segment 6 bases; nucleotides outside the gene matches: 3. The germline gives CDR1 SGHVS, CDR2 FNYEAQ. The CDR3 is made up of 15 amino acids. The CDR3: CASSLLGQGAGELFF. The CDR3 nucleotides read TGTGCCAGCAGCTTATTAGGACAGGGGGCCGGGGAGCTGTTTTTT.

The CDR3 loop reads CASSQDSSGRFLGETQYF. Here the CDR3 DNA reads TGTGCCAGCAGCCAAGATTCAAGCGGGAGGTTTTTAGGGGAGACCCAGTACTTC. The rearrangement uses TRBV3-1 (or the pseudogene TRBV3-2) and TRBJ2-5; 9 bases match TRBD2. Germline lookup yields CDR1 LGHDT and CDR2 YNNKEL (reference sequence). The CDR3 consists of 18 residues. V shed 0 bases, J shed 5 bases, and the junction held 13 bases outside the gene matches.

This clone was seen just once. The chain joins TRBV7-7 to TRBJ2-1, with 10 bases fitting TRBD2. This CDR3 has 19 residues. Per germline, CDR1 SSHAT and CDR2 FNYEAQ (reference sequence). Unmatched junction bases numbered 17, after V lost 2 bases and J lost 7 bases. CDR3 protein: CASSLSLGMGLAGENEQFF. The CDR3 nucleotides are TGTGCCAGCAGCTTATCGTTAGGAATGGGCCTAGCGGGAGAAAATGAGCAGTTCTTC.

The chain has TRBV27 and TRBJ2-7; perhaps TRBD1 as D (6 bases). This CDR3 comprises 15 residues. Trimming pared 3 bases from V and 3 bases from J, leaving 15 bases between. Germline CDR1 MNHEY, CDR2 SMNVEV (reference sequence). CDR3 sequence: CASSFQRRGSYEQYF. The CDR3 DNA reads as TGTGCCAGCAGTTTTCAGCGCAGGGGAAGCTACGAGCAGTACTTC.

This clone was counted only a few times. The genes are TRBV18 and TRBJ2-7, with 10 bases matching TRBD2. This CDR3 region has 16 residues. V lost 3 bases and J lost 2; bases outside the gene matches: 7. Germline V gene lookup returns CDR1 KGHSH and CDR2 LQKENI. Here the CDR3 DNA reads TGTGCCAGCTCACCTCTTAGCGGGAGGCCGACCTACGAGCAGTACTTC. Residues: CASSPLSGRPTYEQYF.

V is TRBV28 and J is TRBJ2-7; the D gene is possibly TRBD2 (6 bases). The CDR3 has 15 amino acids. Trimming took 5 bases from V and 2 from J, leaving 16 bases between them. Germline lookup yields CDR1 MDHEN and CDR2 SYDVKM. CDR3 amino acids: CASSRGWGVPYEQYF. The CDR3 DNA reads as TGTGCCAGCAGTCGGGGATGGGGGGTCCCCTACGAGCAGTACTTC.

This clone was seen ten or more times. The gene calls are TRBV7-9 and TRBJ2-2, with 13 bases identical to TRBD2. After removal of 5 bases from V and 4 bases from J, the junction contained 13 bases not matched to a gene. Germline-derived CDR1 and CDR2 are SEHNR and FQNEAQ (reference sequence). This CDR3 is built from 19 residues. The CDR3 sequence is CASSQPHNGLAGATGELFF. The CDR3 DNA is TGTGCCAGCAGCCAACCACATAATGGACTAGCGGGAGCCACCGGGGAGCTGTTTTTT.

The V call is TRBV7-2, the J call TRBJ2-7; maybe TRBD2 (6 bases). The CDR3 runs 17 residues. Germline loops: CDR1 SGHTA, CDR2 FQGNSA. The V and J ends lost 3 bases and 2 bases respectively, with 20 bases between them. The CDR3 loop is CASSFSVGLAYPYEQYF. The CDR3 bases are TGTGCCAGCAGCTTTTCAGTAGGGCTAGCGTATCCCTACGAGCAGTACTTC.

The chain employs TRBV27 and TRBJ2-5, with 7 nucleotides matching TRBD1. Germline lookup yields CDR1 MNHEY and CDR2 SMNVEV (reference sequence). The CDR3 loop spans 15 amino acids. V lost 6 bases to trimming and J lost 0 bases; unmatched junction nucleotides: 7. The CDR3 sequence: CASREFGTDQETQYF. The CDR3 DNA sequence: TGTGCCAGCAGGGAGTTCGGGACAGACCAAGAGACCCAGTACTTC.

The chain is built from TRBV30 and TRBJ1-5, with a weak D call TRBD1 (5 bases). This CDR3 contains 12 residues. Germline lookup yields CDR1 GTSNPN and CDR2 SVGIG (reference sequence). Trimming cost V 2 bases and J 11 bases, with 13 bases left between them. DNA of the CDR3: TGTGCCTGGAGTCAGGTGGGGCAGGCCCAGCATTTT. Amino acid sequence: CAWSQVGQAQHF.

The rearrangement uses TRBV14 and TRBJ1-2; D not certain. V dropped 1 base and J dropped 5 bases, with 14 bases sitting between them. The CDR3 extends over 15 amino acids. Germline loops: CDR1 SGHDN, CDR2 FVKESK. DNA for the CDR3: TGTGCCAGCAGCCAAGCCCGGGTCGCCGCTTATGGCTACACCTTC. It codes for CASSQARVAAYGYTF. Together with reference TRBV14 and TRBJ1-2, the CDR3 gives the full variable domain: EAGVTQFPSHSVIEKGQTVTLRCDPISGHDNLYWYRRVMGKEIKFLLHFVKESKQDESGMPNNRFLAERTGGTYSTLKVQPAELEDSGVYFCASSQARVAAYGYTFGSGTRLTVV.

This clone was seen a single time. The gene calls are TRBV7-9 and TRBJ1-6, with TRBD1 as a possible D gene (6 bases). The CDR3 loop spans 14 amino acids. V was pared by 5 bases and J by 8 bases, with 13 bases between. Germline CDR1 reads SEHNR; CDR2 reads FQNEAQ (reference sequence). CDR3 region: CASSLTGSDSPLHF. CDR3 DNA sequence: TGTGCCAGCAGCCTAACAGGGAGTGATTCACCCCTCCACTTT.

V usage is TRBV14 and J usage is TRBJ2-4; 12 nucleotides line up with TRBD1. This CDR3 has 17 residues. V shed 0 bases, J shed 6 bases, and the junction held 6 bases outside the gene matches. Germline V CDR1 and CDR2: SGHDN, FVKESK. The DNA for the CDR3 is TGTGCCAGCAGCCAAGATCTCGGGACAGGGGGCAGAAACATTCAGTACTTC. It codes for CASSQDLGTGGRNIQYF.